This T cell receptor (beta chain) was obtained from a study of Ad26.COV2.S vaccination and SARS-CoV-2 variants. Trimming cost V 5 bases and J 5 bases, with 19 bases left between them. Germline CDR1 SGHVS, CDR2 FQNEAQ. The CDR3 consists of 16 residues. Documented treatment: 19 received Ad26.COV2.S at low or high dose, single or two shots; 5 received placebo; per-sample allocation not given. Sample collection was performed on day 63 after the first vaccine or placebo injection. Within Boston, the person who donated was an adult of 18-55 years. TCRdb's copy holds only in-frame clones and misses some; the assay was immunoSEQ multiplex PCR. Among some 500,000 clones, approximately 89% were seen once, and the ten largest hold about 2.5%.

The receptor was derived from a person between 18 and 60 years old who received the Ad26.COV2.S COVID-19 vaccine or a placebo. V is TRBV7-8 and J is TRBJ1-5, with D hard to call. The starting material was peripheral blood, obtained in a trial of Ad26.COV2.S vaccine versus placebo. As DNA, the CDR3 is TGTGCCAGCAGCCGCCTCCACACTAAGGAAGATCAGCCCCAGCATTTT. Protein product: CASSRLHTKEDQPQHF. The variable domain in full, with the rest retrieved from reference TRBV7-8 and TRBJ1-5, is GAGVSQSPRYKVAKRGQDVALRCDPISGHVSLFWYQQALGQGPEFLTYFQNEAQLDKSGLPSDRFFAERPEGSVSTLKIQRTQQEDSAVYLCASSRLHTKEDQPQHFGDGTRLSIL.